Described below is a single T cell receptor (beta chain) sequence and its context. The CDR3 sequence is 12 residues long. V was clipped by 2 bases and J by 7 bases, with 7 bases between them. The V gene's germline CDR1 is SGHDT and CDR2 YYEEEE. The source of the sample is a study of STAT5B mutations in CD4+ large granular lymphocyte leukemia. Profiled with immunoSEQ multiplex PCR; TCRdb holds only in-frame clones, not every one. The sample includes tens of thousands of clones, around two thirds of them seen just once. V is TRBV5-6 and J is TRBJ1-3; a possible D gene is TRBD1 (6 bases). The TCR originated in a human donor in good health. Sequenced input: CD4+ T cells from blood buffy coats. The CDR3, as DNA: TGTGCCAGCAGCTTCCAGGGGAACACCATATATTTT. Encoded protein: CASSFQGNTIYF.